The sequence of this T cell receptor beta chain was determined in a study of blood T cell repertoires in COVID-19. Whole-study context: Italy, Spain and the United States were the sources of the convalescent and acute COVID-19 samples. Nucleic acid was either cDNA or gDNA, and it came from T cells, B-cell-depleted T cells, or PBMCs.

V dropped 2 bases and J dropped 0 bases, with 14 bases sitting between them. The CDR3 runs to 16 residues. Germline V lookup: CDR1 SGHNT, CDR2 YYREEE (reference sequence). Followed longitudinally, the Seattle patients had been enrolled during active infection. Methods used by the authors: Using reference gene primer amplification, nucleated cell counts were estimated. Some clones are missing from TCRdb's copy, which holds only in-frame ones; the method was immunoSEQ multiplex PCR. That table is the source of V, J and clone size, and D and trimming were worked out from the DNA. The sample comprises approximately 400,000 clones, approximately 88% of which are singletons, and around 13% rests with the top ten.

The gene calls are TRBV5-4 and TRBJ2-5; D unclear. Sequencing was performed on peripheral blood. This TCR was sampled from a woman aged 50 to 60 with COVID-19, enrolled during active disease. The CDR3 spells CASSFSPPADQETQYF. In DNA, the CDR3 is TGTGCCAGCAGCTTTTCCCCCCCCGCGGACCAAGAGACCCAGTACTTC.